This T cell receptor (beta chain) was found in a study of cytomegalovirus exposure and HLA in healthy donors. With V trimmed by 4 bases and J by 6 bases, 9 bases remained unmatched. Germline lookup yields CDR1 SGHVS and CDR2 FQNEAQ. The CDR3 totals 15 residues. Amplification used 60 Vbeta primers and 13 Jbeta primers. TCRdb keeps only in-frame clones here, not all; method: immunoSEQ multiplex PCR. The sample yields about 120,000 clones, roughly 82% seen once. The source of this sequence is a man aged 18 to 30 in good health and CMV-seropositive. The chain is built from TRBV7-8 and TRBJ2-1, with 7 bases identical to TRBD2. Sequencing was done on a sample of PBMCs. The CDR3 region is CASSSLAGPFNEQFF. The CDR3 DNA follows: TGTGCCAGCAGCTCTTTAGCGGGCCCCTTCAATGAGCAGTTCTTC.